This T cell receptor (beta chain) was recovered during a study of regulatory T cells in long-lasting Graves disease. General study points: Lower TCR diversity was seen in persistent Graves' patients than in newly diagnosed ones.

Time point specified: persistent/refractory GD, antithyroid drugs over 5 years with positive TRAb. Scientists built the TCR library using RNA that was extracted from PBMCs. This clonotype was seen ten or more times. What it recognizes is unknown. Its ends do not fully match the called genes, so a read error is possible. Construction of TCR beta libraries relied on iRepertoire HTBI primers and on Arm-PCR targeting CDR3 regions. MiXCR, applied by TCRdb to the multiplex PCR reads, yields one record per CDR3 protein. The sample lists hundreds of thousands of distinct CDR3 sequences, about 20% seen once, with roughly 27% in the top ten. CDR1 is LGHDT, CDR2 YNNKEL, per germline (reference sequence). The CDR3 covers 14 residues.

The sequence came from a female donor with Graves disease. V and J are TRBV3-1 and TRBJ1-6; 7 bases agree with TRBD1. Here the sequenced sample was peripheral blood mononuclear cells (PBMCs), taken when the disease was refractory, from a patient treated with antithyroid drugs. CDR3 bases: TGTGCCTGCAGACAGGGAGGGCGAAATTCACCCCTCCACTTT. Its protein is CACRQGGRNSPLHF.